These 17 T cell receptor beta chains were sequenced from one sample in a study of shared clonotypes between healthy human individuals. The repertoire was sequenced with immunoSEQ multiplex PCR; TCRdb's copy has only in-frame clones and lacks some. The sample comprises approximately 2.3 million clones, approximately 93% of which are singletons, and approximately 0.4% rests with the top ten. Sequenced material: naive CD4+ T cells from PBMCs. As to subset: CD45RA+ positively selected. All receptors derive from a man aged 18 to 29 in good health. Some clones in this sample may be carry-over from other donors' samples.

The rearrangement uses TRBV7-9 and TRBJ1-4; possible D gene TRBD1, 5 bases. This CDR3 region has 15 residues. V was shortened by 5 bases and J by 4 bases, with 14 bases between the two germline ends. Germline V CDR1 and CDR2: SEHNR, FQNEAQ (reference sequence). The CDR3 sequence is CASSPQGGLNEKLFF. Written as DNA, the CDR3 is TGTGCCAGCAGCCCGCAGGGCGGACTTAATGAAAAACTGTTTTTT.

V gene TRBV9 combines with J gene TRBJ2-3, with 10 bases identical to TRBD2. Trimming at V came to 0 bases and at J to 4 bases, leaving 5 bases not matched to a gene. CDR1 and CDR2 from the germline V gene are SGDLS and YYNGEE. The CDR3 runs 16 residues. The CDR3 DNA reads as TGTGCCAGCAGCGTAGGGGCTAGCGGGAGCGCAGATACGCAGTATTTT. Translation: CASSVGASGSADTQYF. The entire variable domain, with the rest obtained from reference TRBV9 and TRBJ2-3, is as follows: DSGVTQTPKHLITATGQRVTLRCSPRSGDLSVYWYQQSLDQGLQFLIQYYNGEERAKGNILERFSAQQFPDLHSELNLSSLELGDSALYFCASSVGASGSADTQYFGPGTRLTVL.

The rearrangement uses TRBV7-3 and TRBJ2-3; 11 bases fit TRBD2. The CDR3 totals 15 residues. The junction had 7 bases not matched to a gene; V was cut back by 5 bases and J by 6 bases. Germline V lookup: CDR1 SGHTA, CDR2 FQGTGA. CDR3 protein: CASSSSGRAPDTQYF. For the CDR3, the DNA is TGTGCCAGCAGCAGTAGCGGGAGGGCCCCCGATACGCAGTATTTT.

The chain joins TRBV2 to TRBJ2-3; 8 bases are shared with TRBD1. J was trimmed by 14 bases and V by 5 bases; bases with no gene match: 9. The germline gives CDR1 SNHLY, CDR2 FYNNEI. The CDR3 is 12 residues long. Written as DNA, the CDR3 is TGTGCCAGCAGTCTTCAGGGGGCAAGGTCGTATTTT. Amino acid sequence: CASSLQGARSYF.

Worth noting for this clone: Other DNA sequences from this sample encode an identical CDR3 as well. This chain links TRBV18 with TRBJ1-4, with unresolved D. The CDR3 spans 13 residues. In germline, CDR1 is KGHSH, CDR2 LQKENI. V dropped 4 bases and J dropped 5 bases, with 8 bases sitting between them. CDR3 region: CASSQGLNEKLFF. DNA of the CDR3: TGTGCCAGCTCACAAGGGCTGAATGAAAAACTGTTTTTT.

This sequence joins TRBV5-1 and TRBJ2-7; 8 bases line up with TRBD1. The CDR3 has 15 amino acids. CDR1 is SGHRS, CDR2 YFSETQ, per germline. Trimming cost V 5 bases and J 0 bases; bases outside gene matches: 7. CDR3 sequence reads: CASRGRTGSSYEQYF. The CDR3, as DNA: TGCGCCAGCAGAGGGAGGACAGGGAGCTCCTACGAGCAGTACTTC.

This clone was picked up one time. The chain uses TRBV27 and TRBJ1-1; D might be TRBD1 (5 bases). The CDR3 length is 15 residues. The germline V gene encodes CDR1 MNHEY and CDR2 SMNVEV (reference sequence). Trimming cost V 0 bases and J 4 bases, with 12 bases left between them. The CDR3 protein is CASSLSAGSSTEAFF. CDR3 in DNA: TGTGCCAGCAGTTTATCAGCAGGGTCGAGCACTGAAGCTTTCTTT.

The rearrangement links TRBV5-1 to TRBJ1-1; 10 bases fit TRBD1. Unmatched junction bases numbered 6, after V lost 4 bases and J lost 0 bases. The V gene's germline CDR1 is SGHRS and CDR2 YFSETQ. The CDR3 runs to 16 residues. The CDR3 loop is CASSPGQGHLNTEAFF. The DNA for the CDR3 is TGCGCCAGCAGCCCGGGACAGGGGCACTTGAACACTGAAGCTTTCTTT.

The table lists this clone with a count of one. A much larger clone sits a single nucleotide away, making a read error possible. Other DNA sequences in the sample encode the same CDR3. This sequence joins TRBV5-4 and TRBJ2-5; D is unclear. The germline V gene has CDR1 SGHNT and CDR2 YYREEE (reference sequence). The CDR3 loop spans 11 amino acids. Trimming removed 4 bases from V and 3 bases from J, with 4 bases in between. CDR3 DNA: TGTGCCAGCAGCCTAGAAGAGACCCAGTACTTC. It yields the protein CASSLEETQYF.

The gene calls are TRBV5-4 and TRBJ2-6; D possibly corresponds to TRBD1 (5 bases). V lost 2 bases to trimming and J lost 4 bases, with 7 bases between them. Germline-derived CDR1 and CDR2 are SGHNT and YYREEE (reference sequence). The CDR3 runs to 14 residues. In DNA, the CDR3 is TGTGCCAGCAGCTTAGGGGCAGGGGCCAACGTCCTGACTTTC. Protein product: CASSLGAGANVLTF.

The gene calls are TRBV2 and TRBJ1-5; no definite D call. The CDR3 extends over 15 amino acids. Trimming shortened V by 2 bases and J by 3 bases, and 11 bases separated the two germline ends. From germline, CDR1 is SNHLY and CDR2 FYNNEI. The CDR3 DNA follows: TGTGCCAGCAGTGAAAATGGGGTCGCCAATCAGCCCCAGCATTTT. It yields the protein CASSENGVANQPQHF. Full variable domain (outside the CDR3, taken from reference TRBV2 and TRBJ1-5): EPEVTQTPSHQVTQMGQEVILRCVPISNHLYFYWYRQILGQKVEFLVSFYNNEISEKSEIFDDQFSVERPDGSNFTLKIRSTKLEDSAMYFCASSENGVANQPQHFGDGTRLSIL.

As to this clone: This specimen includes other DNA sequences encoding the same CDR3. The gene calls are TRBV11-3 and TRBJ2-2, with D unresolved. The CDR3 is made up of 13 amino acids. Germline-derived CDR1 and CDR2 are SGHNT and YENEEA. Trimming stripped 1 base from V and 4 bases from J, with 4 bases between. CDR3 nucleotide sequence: TGTGCCAGCAGCTTAGGGGGCACCGGGGAGCTGTTTTTT. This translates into CASSLGGTGELFF.

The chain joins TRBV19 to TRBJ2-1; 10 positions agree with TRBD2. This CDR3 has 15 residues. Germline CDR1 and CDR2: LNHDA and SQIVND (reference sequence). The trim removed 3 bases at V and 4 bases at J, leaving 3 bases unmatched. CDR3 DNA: TGTGCCAGTAGTATCGCACTAGCGGGATACAATGAGCAGTTCTTC. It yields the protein CASSIALAGYNEQFF.

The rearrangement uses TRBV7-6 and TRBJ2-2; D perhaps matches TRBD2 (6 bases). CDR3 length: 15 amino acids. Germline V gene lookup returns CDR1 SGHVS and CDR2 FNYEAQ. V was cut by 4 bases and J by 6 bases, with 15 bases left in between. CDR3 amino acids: CASSSGRERAGELFF. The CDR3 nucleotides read TGTGCCAGCAGCTCCGGCCGGGAGCGGGCCGGGGAGCTGTTTTTT.

The chain's CDR3 is CASSSVGSPLHF. In DNA, the CDR3 is TGTGCCAGCAGCTCCGTAGGTTCACCCCTCCACTTT. This sequence joins TRBV7-2 and TRBJ1-6; no firm D call. Trimming pared 4 bases from V and 9 bases from J, leaving 7 bases between. The CDR3 totals 12 residues. Germline CDR1 reads SGHTA; CDR2 reads FQGNSA.

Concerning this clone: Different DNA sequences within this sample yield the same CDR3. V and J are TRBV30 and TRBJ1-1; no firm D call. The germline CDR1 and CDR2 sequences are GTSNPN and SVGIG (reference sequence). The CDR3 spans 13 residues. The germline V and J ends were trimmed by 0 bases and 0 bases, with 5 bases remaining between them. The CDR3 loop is CAWSVGLNTEAFF. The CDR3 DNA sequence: TGTGCCTGGAGTGTAGGCCTGAACACTGAAGCTTTCTTT.

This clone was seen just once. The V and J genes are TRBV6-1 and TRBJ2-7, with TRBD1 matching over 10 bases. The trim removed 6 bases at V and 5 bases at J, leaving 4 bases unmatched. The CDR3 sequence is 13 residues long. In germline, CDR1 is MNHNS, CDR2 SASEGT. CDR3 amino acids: CASSRDRGDEQYF. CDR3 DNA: TGTGCCAGCAGCCGGGACAGGGGAGACGAGCAGTACTTC.